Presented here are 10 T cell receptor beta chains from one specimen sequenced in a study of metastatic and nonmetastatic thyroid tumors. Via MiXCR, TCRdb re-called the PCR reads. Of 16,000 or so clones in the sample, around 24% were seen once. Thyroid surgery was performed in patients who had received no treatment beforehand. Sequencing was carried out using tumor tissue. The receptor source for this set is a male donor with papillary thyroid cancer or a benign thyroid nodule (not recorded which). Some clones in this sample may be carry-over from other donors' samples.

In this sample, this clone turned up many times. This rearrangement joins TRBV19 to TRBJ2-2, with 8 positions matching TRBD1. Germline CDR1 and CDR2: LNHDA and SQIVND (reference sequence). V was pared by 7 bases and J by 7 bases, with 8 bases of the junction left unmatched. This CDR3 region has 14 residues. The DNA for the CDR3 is TGTGCCAGTACCTTCAGGGGGCGCGTCGGGGAGCTGTTTTTT. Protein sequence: CASTFRGRVGELFF.

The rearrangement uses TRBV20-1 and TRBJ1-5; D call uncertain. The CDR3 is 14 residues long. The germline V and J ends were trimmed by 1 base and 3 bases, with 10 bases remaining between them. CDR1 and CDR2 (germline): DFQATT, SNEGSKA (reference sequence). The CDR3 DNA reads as TGCAGTGCTAGAGCTTTGGAATTCAATCAGCCCCAGCATTTT. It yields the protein CSARALEFNQPQHF.

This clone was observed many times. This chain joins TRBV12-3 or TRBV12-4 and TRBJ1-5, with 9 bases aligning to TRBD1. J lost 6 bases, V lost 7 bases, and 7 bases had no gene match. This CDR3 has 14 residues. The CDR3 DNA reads TGTGCCAGCACCGGGACAGGGCGAGGTCAGCCCCAGCATTTT. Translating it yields CASTGTGRGQPQHF.

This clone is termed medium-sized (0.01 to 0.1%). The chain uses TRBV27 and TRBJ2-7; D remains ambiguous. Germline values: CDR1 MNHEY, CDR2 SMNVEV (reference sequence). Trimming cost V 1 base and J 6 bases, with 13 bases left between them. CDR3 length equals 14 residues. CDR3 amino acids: CASSLFSLSGEQYF. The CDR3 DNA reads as TGTGCCAGCAGTTTATTCAGTCTATCAGGCGAGCAGTACTTC.

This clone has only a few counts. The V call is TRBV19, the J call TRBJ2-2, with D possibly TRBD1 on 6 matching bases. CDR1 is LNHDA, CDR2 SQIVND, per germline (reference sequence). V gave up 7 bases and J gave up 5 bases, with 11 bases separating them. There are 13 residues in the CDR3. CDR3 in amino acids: CASNAGETGELFF. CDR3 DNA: TGTGCCAGTAATGCAGGGGAGACCGGGGAGCTGTTTTTT.

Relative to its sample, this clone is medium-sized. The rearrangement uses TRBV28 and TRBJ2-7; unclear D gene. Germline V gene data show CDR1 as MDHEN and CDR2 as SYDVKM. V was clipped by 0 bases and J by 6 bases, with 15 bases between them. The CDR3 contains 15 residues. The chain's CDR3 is CASSLWSVGGVEQYF. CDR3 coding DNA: TGTGCCAGCAGTTTATGGTCAGTAGGTGGGGTCGAGCAGTACTTC.

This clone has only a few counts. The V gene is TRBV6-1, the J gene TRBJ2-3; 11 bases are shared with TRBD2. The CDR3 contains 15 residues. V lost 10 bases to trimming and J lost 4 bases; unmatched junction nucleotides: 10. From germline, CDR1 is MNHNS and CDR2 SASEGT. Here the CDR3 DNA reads TGTGCCATCTGCACAAATAGCGGGGGGGCAGATACGCAGTATTTT. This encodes CAICTNSGGADTQYF.

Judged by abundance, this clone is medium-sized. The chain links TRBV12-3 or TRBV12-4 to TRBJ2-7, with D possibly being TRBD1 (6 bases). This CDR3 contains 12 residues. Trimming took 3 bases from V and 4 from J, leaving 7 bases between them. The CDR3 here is CASSFRGYEQYF. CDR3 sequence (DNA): TGTGCCAGCAGTTTCAGGGGATACGAGCAGTACTTC.

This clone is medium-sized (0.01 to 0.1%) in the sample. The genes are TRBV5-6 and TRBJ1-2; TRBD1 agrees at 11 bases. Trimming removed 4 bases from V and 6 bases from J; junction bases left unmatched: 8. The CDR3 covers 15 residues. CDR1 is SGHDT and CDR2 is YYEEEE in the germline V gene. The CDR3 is CASSATGTGGNGYTF. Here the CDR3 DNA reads TGTGCCAGCAGCGCTACCGGGACAGGGGGAAATGGCTACACCTTC.

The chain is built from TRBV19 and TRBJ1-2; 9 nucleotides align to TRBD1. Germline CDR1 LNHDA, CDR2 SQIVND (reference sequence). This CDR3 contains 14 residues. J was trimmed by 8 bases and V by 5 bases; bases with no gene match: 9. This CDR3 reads CASSSNRGLEGYTF. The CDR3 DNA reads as TGTGCCAGTAGTTCGAACAGGGGGCTGGAGGGCTACACCTTC.